This T cell receptor (beta chain) was recovered during a study of beta chain features in type 1 diabetes. The CDR3 sequence is 17 residues long. Germline CDR1 SEHNR, CDR2 FQNEAQ (reference sequence). Trimming removed 4 bases from V and 3 bases from J; junction bases left unmatched: 14. The whole isolated RNA underwent reverse transcription, so sequencing captured expressed TCRB transcripts. Assay used: immunoSEQ multiplex PCR; TCRdb lists only in-frame clones, some missing. The table has 900,000 or so clones, 15% to 20% seen once. The chain links TRBV7-9 to TRBJ2-7; TRBD2 aligns across 8 bases. The sequencing sample was made of naive CD4+ T cells from blood. The clonotype was recovered from a woman in her late teens or twenties in good health. CDR3 loop: CASSSHKGSGSVYEQYF. As DNA, the CDR3 is TGTGCCAGCAGCTCCCATAAGGGGAGCGGGAGCGTCTACGAGCAGTACTTC.